This TCR beta chain was captured in a study of Graves' ophthalmopathy and Graves' hyperthyroidism. Study-level results: Separation of ophthalmopathy from stable hyperthyroidism was achieved by a 13-signature model, at approximately 88% sensitivity and under 83% specificity.

The J segment lost 3 bases and the V segment lost 4 bases, leaving 6 bases of the junction unmatched. This CDR3 has 14 residues. Germline V CDR1 and CDR2: SQVTM, ANQGSEA. Points on this clonotype: No antigen is known for it.

For repertoire sequencing, the TCR beta CDR3 regions were amplified from RNA transcripts. The first-round RT-PCR employed HTBI primers together with the Qiagen OneStep RT-PCR kit. A multiplex PCR was then performed as the second round. TCRdb re-called the multiplex PCR reads through MiXCR, storing one row per CDR3 protein. The sample lists 580,000 or so distinct CDR3 sequences, just under 40% occurring once. Patients were excluded if they had other autoimmune diseases or uncontrolled infections, and likewise if pregnancy or lactation applied. Each diagnosis was determined on the basis of clinical symptoms, serum thyroxine, TRAb, thyroid ultrasound and orbital computed tomography.

What was sequenced was peripheral blood or thyroid tissue (not recorded which). This sequence joins TRBV29-1 and TRBJ1-2; 9 bases are a match to TRBD1. This receptor was identified in an adult man with Graves' hyperthyroidism. CDR3 sequence reads: CSVGGTGSYYGYTF. The CDR3 nucleotides are TGCAGCGTTGGAGGGACAGGGTCTTACTATGGCTACACCTTC. Full variable domain (outside the CDR3, taken from reference TRBV29-1 and TRBJ1-2): SAVISQKPSRDICQRGTSLTIQCQVDSQVTMMFWYRQQPGQSLTLIATANQGSEATYESGFVIDKFPISRPNLTFSTLTVSNMSPEDSSIYLCSVGGTGSYYGYTFGSGTRLTVV.